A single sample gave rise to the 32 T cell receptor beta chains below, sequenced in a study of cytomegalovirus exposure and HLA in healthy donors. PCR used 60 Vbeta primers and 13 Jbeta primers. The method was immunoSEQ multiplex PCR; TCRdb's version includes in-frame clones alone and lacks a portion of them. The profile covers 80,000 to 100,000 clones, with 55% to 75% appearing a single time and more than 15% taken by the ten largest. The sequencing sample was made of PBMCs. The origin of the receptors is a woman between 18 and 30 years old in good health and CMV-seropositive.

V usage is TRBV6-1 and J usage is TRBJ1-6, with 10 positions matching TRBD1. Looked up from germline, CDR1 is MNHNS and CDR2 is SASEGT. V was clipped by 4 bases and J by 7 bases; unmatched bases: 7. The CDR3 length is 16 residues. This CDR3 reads CASSVPGQGRNSPLHF. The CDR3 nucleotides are TGTGCCAGCAGTGTTCCGGGACAGGGGCGGAATTCACCCCTCCACTTT.

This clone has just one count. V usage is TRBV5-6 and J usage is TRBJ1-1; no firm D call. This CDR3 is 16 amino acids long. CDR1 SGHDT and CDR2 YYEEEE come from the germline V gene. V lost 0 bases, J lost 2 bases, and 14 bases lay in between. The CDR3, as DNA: TGTGCCAGCAGCTTGGGTAATAGTCGGTACAACACTGAAGCTTTCTTT. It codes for CASSLGNSRYNTEAFF. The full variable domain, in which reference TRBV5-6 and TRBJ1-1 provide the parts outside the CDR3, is DAGVTQSPTHLIKTRGQQVTLRCSPKSGHDTVSWYQQALGQGPQFIFQYYEEEERQRGNFPDRFSGHQFPNYSSELNVNALLLGDSALYLCASSLGNSRYNTEAFFGQGTRLTVV.

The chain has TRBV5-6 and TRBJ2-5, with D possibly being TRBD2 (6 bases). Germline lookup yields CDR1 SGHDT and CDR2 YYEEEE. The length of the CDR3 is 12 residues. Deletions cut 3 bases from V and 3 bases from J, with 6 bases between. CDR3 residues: CASSWGEETQYF. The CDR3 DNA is TGTGCCAGCAGCTGGGGGGAAGAGACCCAGTACTTC. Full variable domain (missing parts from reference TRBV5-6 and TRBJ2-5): DAGVTQSPTHLIKTRGQQVTLRCSPKSGHDTVSWYQQALGQGPQFIFQYYEEEERQRGNFPDRFSGHQFPNYSSELNVNALLLGDSALYLCASSWGEETQYFGPGTRLLVL.

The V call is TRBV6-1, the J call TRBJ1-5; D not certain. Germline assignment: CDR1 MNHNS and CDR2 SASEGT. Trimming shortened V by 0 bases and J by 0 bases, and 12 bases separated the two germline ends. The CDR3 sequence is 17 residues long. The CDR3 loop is CASSEARVSYSNQPQHF. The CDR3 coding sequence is TGTGCCAGCAGTGAAGCTCGGGTTTCCTATAGCAATCAGCCCCAGCATTTT.

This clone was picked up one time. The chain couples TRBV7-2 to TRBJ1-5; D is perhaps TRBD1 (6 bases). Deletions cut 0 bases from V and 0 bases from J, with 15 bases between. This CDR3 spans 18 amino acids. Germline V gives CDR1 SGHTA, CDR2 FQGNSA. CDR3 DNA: TGTGCCAGCAGCTTAGCGCCCAGGGGACGGTTTAGCAATCAGCCCCAGCATTTT. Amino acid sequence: CASSLAPRGRFSNQPQHF.

CDR3 loop: CASSLGGENLNEKLFF. The CDR3 nucleotides read TGCGCCAGCAGCTTGGGGGGCGAGAACCTGAATGAAAAACTGTTTTTT. V usage is TRBV5-1 and J usage is TRBJ1-4; a weak D match, TRBD1 (5 bases). The CDR3 consists of 16 residues. CDR1 is SGHRS, CDR2 YFSETQ, per germline. The V gene lost 0 bases and the J gene lost 5 bases, with 14 bases spanning the gap.

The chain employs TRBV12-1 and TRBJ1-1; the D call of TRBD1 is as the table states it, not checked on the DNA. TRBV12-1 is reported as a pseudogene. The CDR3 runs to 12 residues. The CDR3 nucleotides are TGTGCCAGCAGCTTTGCCGGGACAGAAGCTTTCTTT. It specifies CASSFAGTEAFF.

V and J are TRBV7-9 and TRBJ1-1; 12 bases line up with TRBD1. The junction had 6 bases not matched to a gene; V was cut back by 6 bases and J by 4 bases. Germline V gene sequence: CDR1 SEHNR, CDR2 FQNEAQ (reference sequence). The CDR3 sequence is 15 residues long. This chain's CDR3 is CASSLGQGAVTEAFF. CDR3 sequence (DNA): TGTGCCAGCAGTTTGGGACAGGGGGCTGTCACTGAAGCTTTCTTT.

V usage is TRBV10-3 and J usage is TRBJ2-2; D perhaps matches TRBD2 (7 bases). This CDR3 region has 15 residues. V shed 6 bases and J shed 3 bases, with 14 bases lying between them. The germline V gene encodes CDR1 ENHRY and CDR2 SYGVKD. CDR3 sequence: CAISEEGGYTGELFF. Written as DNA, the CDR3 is TGTGCCATCAGCGAGGAGGGGGGGTACACCGGGGAGCTGTTTTTT.

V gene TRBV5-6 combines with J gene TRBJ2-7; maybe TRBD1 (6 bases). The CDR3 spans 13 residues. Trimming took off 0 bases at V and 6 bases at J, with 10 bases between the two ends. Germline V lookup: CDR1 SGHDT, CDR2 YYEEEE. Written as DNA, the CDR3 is TGTGCCAGCAGCTTGGTGGGCAGGGGCGAGCAGTACTTC. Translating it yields CASSLVGRGEQYF.

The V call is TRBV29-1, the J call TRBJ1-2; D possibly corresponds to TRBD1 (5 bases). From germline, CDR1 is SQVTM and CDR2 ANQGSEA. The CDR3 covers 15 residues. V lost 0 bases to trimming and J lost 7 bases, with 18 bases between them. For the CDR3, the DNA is TGCAGCGTTGAAGAGTGGGAGTGGGACTACTGTGGCTACACCTTC. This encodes CSVEEWEWDYCGYTF.

CDR3 nucleotide sequence: TGTGCCAGCAGCTCCACTAGCGGGGGCTACGAGCAGTACTTC. Amino acid sequence: CASSSTSGGYEQYF. This chain links TRBV11-2 with TRBJ2-7; 11 nucleotides line up with TRBD2. Per the germline V gene, CDR1 is SGHAT and CDR2 is FQNNGV. This CDR3 has 14 amino acids. The J segment lost 3 bases and the V segment lost 4 bases, leaving 2 bases of the junction unmatched.

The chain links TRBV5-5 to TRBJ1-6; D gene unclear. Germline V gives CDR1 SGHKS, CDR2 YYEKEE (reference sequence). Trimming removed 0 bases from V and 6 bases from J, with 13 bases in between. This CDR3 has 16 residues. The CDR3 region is CASSLGPNGVNSPLHF. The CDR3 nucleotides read TGTGCCAGCAGCTTGGGCCCGAACGGGGTTAATTCACCCCTCCACTTT.

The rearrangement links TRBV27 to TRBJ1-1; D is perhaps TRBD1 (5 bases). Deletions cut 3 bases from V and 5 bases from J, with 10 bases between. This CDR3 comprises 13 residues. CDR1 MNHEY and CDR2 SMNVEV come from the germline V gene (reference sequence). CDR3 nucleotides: TGTGCCAGCAGTTTGAATCGGGGGACTGAAGCTTTCTTT. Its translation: CASSLNRGTEAFF.

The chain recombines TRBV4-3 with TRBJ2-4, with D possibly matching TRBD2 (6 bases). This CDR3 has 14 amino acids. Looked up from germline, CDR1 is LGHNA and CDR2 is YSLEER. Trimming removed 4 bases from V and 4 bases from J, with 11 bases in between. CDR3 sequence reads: CASSPAGGKNIQYF. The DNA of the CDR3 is TGCGCCAGCAGCCCCGCCGGGGGTAAAAACATTCAGTACTTC.

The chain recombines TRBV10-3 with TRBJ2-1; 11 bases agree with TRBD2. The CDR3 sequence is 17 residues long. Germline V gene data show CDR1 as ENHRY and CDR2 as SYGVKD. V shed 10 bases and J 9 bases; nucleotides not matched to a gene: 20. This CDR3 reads CATAGPLAGGIAIEQFF. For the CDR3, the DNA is TGTGCCACAGCAGGACCGTTAGCGGGAGGGATAGCTATTGAGCAGTTCTTC.

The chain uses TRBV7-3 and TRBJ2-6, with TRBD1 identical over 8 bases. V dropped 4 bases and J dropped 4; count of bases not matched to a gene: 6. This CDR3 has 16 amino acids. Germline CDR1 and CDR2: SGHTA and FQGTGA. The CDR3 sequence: CASSSRTGSGANVLTF. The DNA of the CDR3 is TGTGCCAGCAGCTCAAGGACAGGGTCGGGGGCCAACGTCCTGACTTTC.

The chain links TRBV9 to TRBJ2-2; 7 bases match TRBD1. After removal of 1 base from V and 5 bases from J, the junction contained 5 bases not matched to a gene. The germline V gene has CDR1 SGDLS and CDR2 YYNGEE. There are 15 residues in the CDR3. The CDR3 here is CASSVTTGDTGELFF. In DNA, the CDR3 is TGTGCCAGCAGCGTAACAACAGGGGATACCGGGGAGCTGTTTTTT.

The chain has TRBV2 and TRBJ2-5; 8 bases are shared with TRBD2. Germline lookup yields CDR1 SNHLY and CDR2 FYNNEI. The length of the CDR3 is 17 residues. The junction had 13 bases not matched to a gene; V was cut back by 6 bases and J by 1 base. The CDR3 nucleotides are TGTGCCAGCAGAGACCCCCTAGCGGGCCGTTTCCAAGAGACCCAGTACTTC. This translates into CASRDPLAGRFQETQYF.

The DNA of the CDR3 is TGTGCCAGCAGCCTACAGGGGTTGAATGGCTACACCTTC. Residues: CASSLQGLNGYTF. This rearrangement joins TRBV14 to TRBJ1-2, with 7 positions matching TRBD1. The germline V gene has CDR1 SGHDN and CDR2 FVKESK. The CDR3 contains 13 residues. J gave up 6 bases and V 4 bases, and 5 bases lay outside the gene matches. Based on the CDR3 plus reference TRBV14 and TRBJ1-2, the full variable domain is EAGVTQFPSHSVIEKGQTVTLRCDPISGHDNLYWYRRVMGKEIKFLLHFVKESKQDESGMPNNRFLAERTGGTYSTLKVQPAELEDSGVYFCASSLQGLNGYTFGSGTRLTVV.

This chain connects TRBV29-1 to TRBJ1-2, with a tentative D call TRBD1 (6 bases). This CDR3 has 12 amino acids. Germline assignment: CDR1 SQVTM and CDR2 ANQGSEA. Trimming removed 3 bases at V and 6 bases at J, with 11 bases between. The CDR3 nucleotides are TGCAGCGTTGAGAACAGGGTGGATGGCTACACCTTC. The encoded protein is CSVENRVDGYTF.

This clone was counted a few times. The DNA for the CDR3 is TGTGCCAGCAGCTTAGCCGGGGGGACCACTGAAGCTTTCTTT. It is translated as CASSLAGGTTEAFF. The J gene is TRBJ1-1, the V gene TRBV7-9, with D maybe TRBD1 (5 bases). V lost 0 bases and J 4 bases, leaving 9 bases between the germline ends. The CDR3 spans 14 residues. Germline loops: CDR1 SEHNR, CDR2 FQNEAQ (reference sequence). Complete variable domain (other parts from reference TRBV7-9 and TRBJ1-1): DTGVSQNPRHKITKRGQNVTFRCDPISEHNRLYWYRQTLGQGPEFLTYFQNEAQLEKSRLLSDRFSAERPKGSFSTLEIQRTEQGDSAMYLCASSLAGGTTEAFFGQGTRLTVV.

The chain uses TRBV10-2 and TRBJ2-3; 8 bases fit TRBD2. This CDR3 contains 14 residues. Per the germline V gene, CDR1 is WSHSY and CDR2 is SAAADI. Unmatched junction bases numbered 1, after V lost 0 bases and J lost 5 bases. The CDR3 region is CASSESGRGDTQYF. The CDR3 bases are TGCGCCAGCAGTGAGTCCGGGAGGGGAGATACGCAGTATTTT.

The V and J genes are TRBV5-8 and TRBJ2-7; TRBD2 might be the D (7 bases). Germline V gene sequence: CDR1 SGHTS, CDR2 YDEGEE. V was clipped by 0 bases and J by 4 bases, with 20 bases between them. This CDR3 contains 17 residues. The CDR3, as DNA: TGTGCCAGCAGCTTGGTGGGGGGGTTGGGGGACAAGTACGAGCAGTACTTC. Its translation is CASSLVGGLGDKYEQYF.

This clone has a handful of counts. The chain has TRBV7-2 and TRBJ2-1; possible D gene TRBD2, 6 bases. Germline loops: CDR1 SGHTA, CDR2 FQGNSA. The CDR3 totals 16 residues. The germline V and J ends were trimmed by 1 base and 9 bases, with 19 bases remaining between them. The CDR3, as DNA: TGTGCCAGCAGCTTAGATGACCGGACGGGGGTCAGTGAGCAGTTCTTC. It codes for CASSLDDRTGVSEQFF. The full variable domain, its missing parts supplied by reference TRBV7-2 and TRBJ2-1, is GAGVSQSPSNKVTEKGKDVELRCDPISGHTALYWYRQSLGQGLEFLIYFQGNSAPDKSGLPSDRFSAERTGGSVSTLTIQRTQQEDSAVYLCASSLDDRTGVSEQFFGPGTRLTVL.

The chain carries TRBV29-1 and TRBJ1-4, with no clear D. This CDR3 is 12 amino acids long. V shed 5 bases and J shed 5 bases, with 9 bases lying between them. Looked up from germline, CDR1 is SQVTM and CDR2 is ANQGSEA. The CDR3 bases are TGCAGCGTTCGGGGTGGGAATGAAAAACTGTTTTTT. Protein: CSVRGGNEKLFF.

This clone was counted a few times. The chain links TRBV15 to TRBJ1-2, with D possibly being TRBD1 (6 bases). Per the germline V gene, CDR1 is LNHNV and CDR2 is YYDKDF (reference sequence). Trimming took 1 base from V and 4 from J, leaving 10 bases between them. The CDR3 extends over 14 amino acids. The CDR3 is CATSRGAGAYGYTF. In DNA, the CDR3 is TGTGCCACCAGCAGAGGGGCAGGGGCCTATGGCTACACCTTC.

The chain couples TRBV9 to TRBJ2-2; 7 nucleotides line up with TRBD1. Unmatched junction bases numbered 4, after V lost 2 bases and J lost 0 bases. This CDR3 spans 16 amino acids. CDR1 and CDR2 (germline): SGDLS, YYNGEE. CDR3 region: CASSVYRGTNTGELFF. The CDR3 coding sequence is TGTGCCAGCAGCGTCTACAGGGGAACGAACACCGGGGAGCTGTTTTTT.

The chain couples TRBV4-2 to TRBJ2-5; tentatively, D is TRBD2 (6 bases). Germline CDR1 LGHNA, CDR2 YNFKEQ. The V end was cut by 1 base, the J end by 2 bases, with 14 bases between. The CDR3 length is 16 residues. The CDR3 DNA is TGTGCCAGCAGCCAAGTCCGGCGCGGGGCGCAAGAGACCCAGTACTTC. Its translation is CASSQVRRGAQETQYF.

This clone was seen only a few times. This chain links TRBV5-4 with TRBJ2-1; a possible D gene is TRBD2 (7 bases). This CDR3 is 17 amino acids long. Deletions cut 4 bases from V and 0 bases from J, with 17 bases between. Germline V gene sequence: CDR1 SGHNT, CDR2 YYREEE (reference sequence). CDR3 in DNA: TGTGCCAGCAGCCGGTTAGGGGGGGCGAGCTCCTACAATGAGCAGTTCTTC. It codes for CASSRLGGASSYNEQFF.

CDR3 loop: CASSPTGRGGELFF. In DNA, the CDR3 is TGTGCCAGCAGCCCGACAGGGCGGGGCGGGGAGCTGTTTTTT. This chain uses TRBV5-4 with TRBJ2-2, with a weak D call TRBD1 (7 bases). The germline V gene encodes CDR1 SGHNT and CDR2 YYREEE (reference sequence). The CDR3 is 14 amino acids. Trimming cost V 4 bases and J 7 bases, with 14 bases left between them.

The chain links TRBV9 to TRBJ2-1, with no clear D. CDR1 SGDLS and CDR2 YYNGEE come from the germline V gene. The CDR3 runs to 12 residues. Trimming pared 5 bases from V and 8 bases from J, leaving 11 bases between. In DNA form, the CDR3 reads TGTGCCAGCAGTAGCAGCTGGTATGAGCAGTTCTTC. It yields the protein CASSSSWYEQFF.